A single sample is the source of the 12 T cell receptor beta chains below, sequenced in a study of blood T cells in healthy people across ages. A J-beta primer mix and a sample-barcoded 5' primer were used in a second PCR of roughly 7 to 12 cycles. TCRdb passed the 5' RACE reads through MiXCR, listing each CDR3 protein once. The table records 1.5 million to 2 million distinct CDR3 sequences, roughly 50% of them present only once. Sequencing was performed on blood. The origin of the receptors is a woman between 40 and 50 years old in good health.

The chain recombines TRBV2 with TRBJ2-1; D might be TRBD2 (6 bases). Deletions cut 3 bases from V and 2 bases from J, with 11 bases between. Germline CDR1 is SNHLY and CDR2 is FYNNEI. The CDR3 length is 15 residues. The CDR3 loop reads CASSESAGPYNEQFF. The CDR3 DNA follows: TGTGCCAGCAGTGAGAGCGCGGGGCCCTACAATGAGCAGTTCTTC.

The chain is built from TRBV11-3 and TRBJ2-7; possibly TRBD2 for D (6 bases). V was trimmed by 5 bases and J by 1 base, leaving 12 bases between them. This CDR3 has 14 amino acids. Looked up from germline, CDR1 is SGHNT and CDR2 is YENEEA. CDR3 nucleotide sequence: TGTGCCAGCAGCCCCGGGACTTTTTCCTACGAGCAGTACTTC. This translates into CASSPGTFSYEQYF.

The rearrangement joins TRBV7-2 to TRBJ1-2; no clear D. V was pared by 1 base and J by 2 bases, with 11 bases between. The CDR3 loop spans 15 amino acids. Germline values: CDR1 SGHTA, CDR2 FQGNSA. DNA of the CDR3: TGTGCCAGCAGCTTAGGGGTCCTTGCGAACTATGGCTACACCTTC. Translated: CASSLGVLANYGYTF.

Concerning this clonotype: Mismatch with germline at one junction end may stem from a read error. This chain uses TRBV6-4 with TRBJ1-2; D possibly corresponds to TRBD1 (5 bases). Germline V gives CDR1 MRHNA, CDR2 SNTAGT. The CDR3 runs to 11 residues. CDR3 region: CVSSQGQGYTF. The CDR3 nucleotides read TGTGTCAGCAGTCAGGGCCAGGGCTACACCTTC.

This clonotype came up a few times. The chain joins TRBV7-2 to TRBJ2-7; 9 bases are a match to TRBD1. CDR1 and CDR2 from the germline V gene are SGHTA and FQGNSA. V lost 0 bases, J lost 5 bases, and 8 bases stayed unmatched. There are 16 residues in the CDR3. The CDR3 region is CASSLALGQGKHEQYF. The CDR3 nucleotides read TGTGCCAGCAGCTTAGCGCTAGGACAGGGGAAGCACGAGCAGTACTTC. Combining the CDR3 with reference TRBV7-2 and TRBJ2-7 gives the whole variable domain GAGVSQSPSNKVTEKGKDVELRCDPISGHTALYWYRQSLGQGLEFLIYFQGNSAPDKSGLPSDRFSAERTGGSVSTLTIQRTQQEDSAVYLCASSLALGQGKHEQYFGPGTRLTVT.

The chain has TRBV28 and TRBJ2-5; D is perhaps TRBD1 (5 bases). The J call may be incorrect, as the DNA end agrees better with TRBJ2-7. This CDR3 comprises 15 residues. The germline V gene has CDR1 MDHEN and CDR2 SYDVKM. DNA of the CDR3: TGTGCCAGCAGTTTCTCTACCCGACAGAAATACGAGCAGTACTTC. This sequence encodes CASSFSTRQKYEQYF.

The chain employs TRBV4-3 and TRBJ2-6; tentatively, D is TRBD1 (5 bases). Trimming removed 1 base from V and 3 bases from J, with 13 bases in between. This CDR3 comprises 17 residues. Germline V gene lookup returns CDR1 LGHNA and CDR2 YSLEER. The CDR3 nucleotides read TGCGCCAGCAGCCAAGGCCAGGGAAGGGATGGGGCCAACGTCCTGACTTTC. It is translated as CASSQGQGRDGANVLTF.

The chain links TRBV28 to TRBJ2-4; a weak D match, TRBD1 (5 bases). The germline V gene has CDR1 MDHEN and CDR2 SYDVKM. The length of the CDR3 is 16 residues. V was shortened by 1 base and J by 0 bases, with 10 bases between the two germline ends. This chain's CDR3 is CASSLSGRIAKNIQYF. CDR3 bases: TGTGCCAGCAGTTTATCAGGGCGAATAGCCAAAAACATTCAGTACTTC.

The genes are TRBV20-1 and TRBJ1-2; D may be TRBD1 (5 bases). This CDR3 is 12 amino acids long. Trimming stripped 3 bases from V and 5 bases from J, with 10 bases between. CDR1 is DFQATT and CDR2 is SNEGSKA in the germline V gene (reference sequence). This CDR3 is CSASGDLYGYTF. The CDR3 nucleotides are TGCAGTGCTAGTGGGGACCTATATGGCTACACCTTC.

The genes are TRBV11-2 and TRBJ2-5, with D possibly matching TRBD2 (5 bases). CDR3 size: 17 residues. V lost 7 bases and J lost 11, with 32 bases in between. Germline values: CDR1 SGHAT, CDR2 FQNNGV. The CDR3 DNA follows: TGTGCCAGCATCCAGGAGGCGGTGCTCCCGCGGTCGTATGAGCAGTACTTC. It codes for CASIQEAVLPRSYEQYF.

The gene calls are TRBV7-9 and TRBJ1-3; TRBD1 aligns across 8 bases. V lost 4 bases, J lost 2 bases, and 4 bases stayed unmatched. This CDR3 is 15 amino acids long. Germline V lookup: CDR1 SEHNR, CDR2 FQNEAQ (reference sequence). The CDR3, as DNA: TGTGCCAGCAGCTGGTCGACAGGGGCTGGAAACACCATATATTTT. The encoded protein is CASSWSTGAGNTIYF. Supplemented by reference TRBV7-9 and TRBJ1-3, the full variable domain reads DTGVSQNPRHKITKRGQNVTFRCDPISEHNRLYWYRQTLGQGPEFLTYFQNEAQLEKSRLLSDRFSAERPKGSFSTLEIQRTEQGDSAMYLCASSWSTGAGNTIYFGEGSWLTVV.

The chain combines TRBV21-1 with TRBJ2-7; the DNA was not compared with TRBD1, the D call given in the table. TRBV21-1 corresponds to a pseudogene. This CDR3 is built from 13 residues. The CDR3 bases are TGTGTCTCACCCGGGACCCGCTCGTGCGAGCAGTACTTC. It translates to CVSPGTRSCEQYF.